This entry describes one T cell receptor (beta chain). CDR1 and CDR2 from the germline V gene are LNHDA and SQIVND (reference sequence). The CDR3 contains 16 residues. Trimming stripped 5 bases from V and 0 bases from J, with 13 bases between. Method: immunoSEQ multiplex PCR; TCRdb's copy keeps in-frame clones and lacks some. The sample records around 100,000 clones, roughly 95% being singletons. The data derive from a study of OX40 agonist ivuxolimab in advanced cancers. The sequencing here drew on CD4+ or CD8+ T cells sorted from blood, taken in a trial of the OX40 agonist ivuxolimab. This rearrangement joins TRBV19 to TRBJ2-2; D not certain. The origin of this receptor is an adult with an advanced solid tumor such as melanoma, head and neck, liver or kidney cancer. In nucleotides, the CDR3 is TGTGCCAGTAGTCCCTCGGCGTACGCGAACACCGGGGAGCTGTTTTTT. Translation: CASSPSAYANTGELFF.